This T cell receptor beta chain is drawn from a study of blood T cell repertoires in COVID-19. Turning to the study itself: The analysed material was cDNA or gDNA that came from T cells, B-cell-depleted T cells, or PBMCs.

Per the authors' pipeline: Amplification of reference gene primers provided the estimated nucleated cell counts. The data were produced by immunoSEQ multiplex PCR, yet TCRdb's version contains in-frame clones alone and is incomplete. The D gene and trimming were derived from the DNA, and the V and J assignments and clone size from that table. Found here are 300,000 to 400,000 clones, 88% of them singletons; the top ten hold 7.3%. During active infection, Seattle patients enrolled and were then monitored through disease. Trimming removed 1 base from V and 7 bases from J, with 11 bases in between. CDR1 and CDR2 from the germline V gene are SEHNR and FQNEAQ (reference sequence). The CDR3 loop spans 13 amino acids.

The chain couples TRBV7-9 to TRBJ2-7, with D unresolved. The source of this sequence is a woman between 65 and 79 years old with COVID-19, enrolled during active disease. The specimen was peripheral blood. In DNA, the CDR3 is TGTGCCAGCAGCTTAGGAGATGTTTTGGAGCAGTACTTC. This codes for CASSLGDVLEQYF.